This TCR beta chain derives from a study of T and B cells in COVID-19 patients. On the study more broadly: Comorbidities linked to unfavorable COVID-19 outcome were present in about 90% of the roughly 20 active-infection patients. General study points: In COVID-19 patients, T cell receptor beta variable and joining gene use was reportedly strongly skewed.

Trimming cost V 3 bases and J 4 bases; bases outside gene matches: 1. CDR1 and CDR2 from the germline V gene are LNHDA and SQIVND (reference sequence). CDR3 length: 14 residues. Remarks on this clonotype: Antigen unknown.

Multiplex PCR with BIOMED2 TRB-A/B primer pools amplified TRB rearrangements. TCRdb itself ran the multiplex PCR reads through MiXCR, one entry per CDR3 protein. Of some 14,000 distinct CDR3 sequences detected, 25% to 30% appear once; the ten largest clones hold around 6.8%. From blood, about 240-550 ng of genomic DNA served as TRB template. The sample comprised blood. The genes are TRBV19 and TRBJ2-1; TRBD1 aligns across 9 bases. The clonotype comes from a human donor who had recovered from COVID-19. DNA for the CDR3: TGTGCCAGTAGTATCGGGACAGGGTACAATGAGCAGTTCTTC. This sequence encodes CASSIGTGYNEQFF.